Presented here are 32 T cell receptor beta chains from one specimen sequenced in a study of blood T cells in healthy people across ages. Primed by a sample-barcoded 5' primer and a J-beta primer mix, a second PCR proceeded for about 6 to 12 cycles. TCRdb re-analysed the 5' RACE reads in MiXCR, keeping a single row per CDR3 protein. Among about 680,000 distinct CDR3 sequences listed, around 48% were seen once. The sample consisted of blood. The origin of the receptors is a woman aged 55-75 years in good health.

V gene TRBV9 combines with J gene TRBJ2-1; 14 nucleotides align to TRBD2. The last part of the DNA fits TRBJ2-7 better; the J call may be wrong. The CDR3 has 18 residues. Germline V gene lookup returns CDR1 SGDLS and CDR2 YYNGEE. The DNA for the CDR3 is TGTGCCAGCAGCGCCCCATCGGGACTAGCGGGAGTAAACAATGAGCAGTACTTC. It yields the protein CASSAPSGLAGVNNEQYF.

This chain uses TRBV20-1 with TRBJ2-1; 7 bases are shared with TRBD2. The CDR3 runs to 16 residues. The V gene's germline CDR1 is DFQATT and CDR2 SNEGSKA (reference sequence). The V and J ends lost 0 bases and 8 bases, in that order; junction bases with no gene match: 13. CDR3: CSAREKRAGYSYEQFF. CDR3 nucleotides: TGCAGTGCTAGAGAAAAACGAGCGGGGTACAGCTATGAGCAGTTCTTC.

The V gene is TRBV24-1, the J gene TRBJ2-4, with 11 nucleotides matching TRBD1. The J call is in doubt because the DNA end fits TRBJ2-5 better. Germline V CDR1 and CDR2: KGHDR, SFDVKD. The CDR3 totals 15 residues. CDR3 nucleotides: TGTGCCACCAGTGATTTCGGGACAGGGGGAGAGACCCAGTACTTC. It specifies CATSDFGTGGETQYF.

This clonotype was counted a single time. The genes are TRBV21-1 and TRBJ1-4. TRBV21-1 is reported as a pseudogene. This CDR3 spans 12 amino acids. CDR3 nucleotide sequence: TGTGCCAGCACCCTTACTAATGAAAAACTGTTTTTT. Protein: CASTLTNEKLFF.

The V call is TRBV7-2, the J call TRBJ2-7; the match to TRBD1 covers 7 bases. The CDR3 covers 15 residues. Germline V gene data show CDR1 as SGHTA and CDR2 as FQGNSA. V gave up 1 base and J gave up 6 bases; unmatched junction bases: 9. CDR3 DNA sequence: TGTGCCAGCAGCTTAGGGTGGGACAGACCACTCGAGCAGTACTTC. This sequence encodes CASSLGWDRPLEQYF.

This chain uses TRBV12-3 or TRBV12-4 with TRBJ2-7; tentative D call: TRBD2 (6 bases). The V and J ends lost 3 bases and 1 base respectively, with 10 bases between them. The CDR3 consists of 14 residues. The DNA for the CDR3 is TGTGCCAGCAGTTTTCGGGGGATATCCTACGAGCAGTACTTC. This codes for CASSFRGISYEQYF.

The V gene is TRBV5-1, the J gene TRBJ2-3, with no clear D. Trimming removed 1 base at V and 2 bases at J, with 8 bases between. The CDR3 extends over 14 amino acids. CDR1 and CDR2 (germline): SGHRS, YFSETQ. CDR3 sequence (DNA): TGCGCCAGCAGCTTGATGTGGACCACAGATACGCAGTATTTT. It translates to CASSLMWTTDTQYF.

The J gene is TRBJ2-3, the V gene TRBV12-5; D is unresolved. The germline V gene has CDR1 LGHNT and CDR2 FRNRAP. V was shortened by 3 bases and J by 6 bases, with 10 bases between the two germline ends. The CDR3 totals 13 residues. CDR3 loop: CASGFGGMDTQYF. DNA of the CDR3: TGTGCTAGTGGTTTTGGTGGAATGGATACGCAGTATTTT. The full variable domain, its missing parts supplied by reference TRBV12-5 and TRBJ2-3, is DARVTQTPRHKVTEMGQEVTMRCQPILGHNTVFWYRQTMMQGLELLAYFRNRAPLDDSGMPKDRFSAEMPDATLATLKIQPSEPRDSAVYFCASGFGGMDTQYFGPGTRLTVL.

The V and J genes are TRBV9 and TRBJ2-5, with D tentatively TRBD1 or TRBD2 (5 bases each). Germline loops: CDR1 SGDLS, CDR2 YYNGEE. V dropped 3 bases and J dropped 0 bases, with 9 bases sitting between them. This CDR3 has 14 residues. DNA of the CDR3: TGTGCCAGCAGCGAGGGACCCAACCAAGAGACCCAGTACTTC. Translated, it gives CASSEGPNQETQYF. The full variable domain, with the rest looked up from reference TRBV9 and TRBJ2-5, is DSGVTQTPKHLITATGQRVTLRCSPRSGDLSVYWYQQSLDQGLQFLIQYYNGEERAKGNILERFSAQQFPDLHSELNLSSLELGDSALYFCASSEGPNQETQYFGPGTRLLVL.

V usage is TRBV4-3 and J usage is TRBJ1-3; D call uncertain. Trimming stripped 0 bases from V and 0 bases from J, with 12 bases between. The V gene's germline CDR1 is LGHNA and CDR2 YSLEER. This CDR3 spans 17 amino acids. The CDR3 nucleotides are TGCGCCAGCAGCCAAGAGGGAGGTGGGAACTCTGGAAACACCATATATTTT. Encoded protein: CASSQEGGGNSGNTIYF.

The chain couples TRBV10-3 to TRBJ2-4, with a weak D call TRBD1 (5 bases). The germline V gene has CDR1 ENHRY and CDR2 SYGVKD. V shed 8 bases and J shed 0 bases, with 11 bases lying between them. This CDR3 spans 14 amino acids. As DNA, the CDR3 is TGTGCCATCGCGGCGGACATAGCCAAAAACATTCAGTACTTC. This sequence encodes CAIAADIAKNIQYF.

This clonotype has a handful of counts. The rearrangement joins TRBV2 to TRBJ2-5; 7 positions match TRBD1. The DNA matches TRBJ2-7 better at its end, which makes the J call doubtful. Germline loops: CDR1 SNHLY, CDR2 FYNNEI. The CDR3 totals 13 residues. CDR3 sequence (DNA): TGTGCCAGCTCTCCGGGACCAGGGGGCGAGCAGTACTTC. Translated: CASSPGPGGEQYF.

V is TRBV4-2 and J is TRBJ1-2; TRBD1 aligns across 7 bases. Germline CDR1 LGHNA, CDR2 YNFKEQ. The CDR3 runs to 16 residues. V gave up 1 base and J gave up 3 bases; unmatched junction bases: 8. CDR3 DNA: TGTGCCAGCAGCCAAGCCCCCAACAGGGGTGACTATGGCTACACCTTC. Protein: CASSQAPNRGDYGYTF.

The chain is built from TRBV21-1 and TRBJ2-4; the DNA was not used to check the table's D call, TRBD1. TRBJ2-7 matches the DNA end more closely, so the J call is doubtful. TRBV21-1 is deemed a pseudogene. The CDR3 totals 18 residues. CDR3 nucleotides: TGTGCCAGCAGCAAAGTAGGCCAGGGGGGTTGGACAGCGTACGAGCAGTACTTC. It yields the protein CASSKVGQGGWTAYEQYF.

The chain employs TRBV29-1 and TRBJ2-1; possibly TRBD2 for D (5 bases). The germline V gene has CDR1 SQVTM and CDR2 ANQGSEA. V was pared by 6 bases and J by 1 base, with 22 bases between. The CDR3 has 17 residues. CDR3 amino acids: CSVPLVGVTPSYNEQFF. The CDR3 DNA follows: TGCAGCGTCCCACTAGTGGGAGTTACTCCTTCCTACAATGAGCAGTTCTTC.

This chain links TRBV2 with TRBJ1-1; the D is unclear. Germline assignment: CDR1 SNHLY and CDR2 FYNNEI. The length of the CDR3 is 14 residues. V gave up 6 bases and J gave up 3 bases, with 14 bases separating them. CDR3 sequence: CASRLRRAYTEAFF. In DNA, the CDR3 is TGTGCCAGCAGGCTAAGGCGGGCGTACACTGAAGCTTTCTTT.

This chain uses TRBV12-3 or TRBV12-4 with TRBJ1-2, with 9 nucleotides matching TRBD1. The J segment lost 8 bases and the V segment lost 5 bases, leaving 9 bases of the junction unmatched. CDR3 length: 14 amino acids. The CDR3 coding sequence is TGTGCCAGCAGTCGGTTTGACAGGGGGAAGGGCTACACCTTC. Residues: CASSRFDRGKGYTF.

The rearrangement joins TRBV7-2 to TRBJ2-1; no clear D gene. The germline V gene has CDR1 SGHTA and CDR2 FQGNSA. The CDR3 runs 13 residues. The V end lost 6 bases, the J end lost 4 bases, and 10 bases lay between the germline ends. CDR3 protein: CASSEGFYNEQFF. In DNA, the CDR3 is TGTGCCAGCAGTGAAGGGTTTTACAATGAGCAGTTCTTC.

This clonotype was observed a handful of times. This chain uses TRBV29-1 with TRBJ2-5; the match to TRBD2 covers 13 bases. The CDR3 has 13 residues. J gave up 5 bases and V 7 bases, and 4 bases lay outside the gene matches. CDR1 is SQVTM, CDR2 ANQGSEA, per germline. As DNA, the CDR3 is TGCAGCGGCGGACTAGCGGGAGAGGAGACCCAGTACTTC. Translated: CSGGLAGEETQYF. Using reference TRBV29-1 and TRBJ2-5 for the parts outside the CDR3, the full variable domain is SAVISQKPSRDICQRGTSLTIQCQVDSQVTMMFWYRQQPGQSLTLIATANQGSEATYESGFVIDKFPISRPNLTFSTLTVSNMSPEDSSIYLCSGGLAGEETQYFGPGTRLLVL.

This clonotype was seen only a few times. The J gene is TRBJ2-7, the V gene TRBV11-1, with 7 bases identical to TRBD1. The V segment lost 5 bases and the J segment 0 bases; nucleotides outside the gene matches: 4. The length of the CDR3 is 14 residues. CDR1 SGHAT and CDR2 FQDESV come from the germline V gene (reference sequence). The CDR3 sequence: CASSLQGTSYEQYF. CDR3 DNA: TGTGCCAGCAGCCTACAGGGGACCTCCTACGAGCAGTACTTC.

V is TRBV2 and J is TRBJ2-7; weak D call: TRBD2 (5 bases). The V end lost 8 bases, the J end lost 7 bases, and 15 bases lay between the germline ends. CDR1 SNHLY and CDR2 FYNNEI come from the germline V gene. CDR3 length: 12 amino acids. Here the CDR3 reads CASVGAGNEQYF. The DNA for the CDR3 is TGTGCCAGCGTCGGTGCGGGCAATGAGCAGTACTTC.

The chain combines TRBV10-3 with TRBJ2-3, with unresolved D. V lost 6 bases and J lost 1, with 11 bases in between. The CDR3 extends over 14 amino acids. Germline V gene sequence: CDR1 ENHRY, CDR2 SYGVKD. Here the CDR3 DNA reads TGTGCCATCAGAGGCGGTCTAGGCACAGATACGCAGTATTTT. As protein: CAIRGGLGTDTQYF.

The sample holds one count of this clonotype. V usage is TRBV20-1 and J usage is TRBJ1-5; D remains ambiguous. Germline loops: CDR1 DFQATT, CDR2 SNEGSKA (reference sequence). V gave up 0 bases and J gave up 6 bases, with 15 bases separating them. The length of the CDR3 is 15 residues. The CDR3 DNA is TGCAGTGCTAGAGATCCATCCCTCCAAGCTCAGCCCCAGCATTTT. It is translated as CSARDPSLQAQPQHF.

This clonotype was recorded a few times. The chain carries TRBV2 and TRBJ1-4; D possibly corresponds to TRBD1 (5 bases). This CDR3 comprises 14 residues. The germline gives CDR1 SNHLY, CDR2 FYNNEI. Trimming removed 3 bases at V and 5 bases at J, with 10 bases between. The DNA of the CDR3 is TGTGCCAGCAGTGATCCCGGGGACAATGAAAAACTGTTTTTT. Its translation: CASSDPGDNEKLFF. Full variable domain (rest looked up from reference TRBV2 and TRBJ1-4): EPEVTQTPSHQVTQMGQEVILRCVPISNHLYFYWYRQILGQKVEFLVSFYNNEISEKSEIFDDQFSVERPDGSNFTLKIRSTKLEDSAMYFCASSDPGDNEKLFFGSGTQLSVL.

The gene calls are TRBV20-1 and TRBJ2-7; 11 bases line up with TRBD2. The end of the DNA fits TRBJ2-5 better, so the J call may be wrong. The CDR3 is made up of 17 amino acids. Germline V gene sequence: CDR1 DFQATT, CDR2 SNEGSKA (reference sequence). CDR3 nucleotides: TGCAGTGCTAGAGTCCTCACACCACTAGCGGGAGTTGAGACCCAGTACTTC. It translates to CSARVLTPLAGVETQYF.

This clonotype has a count of ten or more. The chain couples TRBV5-1 to TRBJ2-4, with D uncertain. Germline lookup yields CDR1 SGHRS and CDR2 YFSETQ. The CDR3 runs to 11 residues. V lost 0 bases and J 8 bases, leaving 3 bases between the germline ends. In DNA form, the CDR3 reads TGCGCCAGCAGCTTGGGTGACATTCAGTACTTC. This codes for CASSLGDIQYF.

This chain connects TRBV7-2 to TRBJ2-5, with D unclear. Germline CDR1 reads SGHTA; CDR2 reads FQGNSA. The CDR3 is 14 amino acids. Trimming cost V 4 bases and J 5 bases, with 14 bases left between them. CDR3 region: CASSSPLYYETQYF. CDR3 DNA: TGTGCCAGCAGCTCCCCACTCTACTACGAGACCCAGTACTTC.

The rearrangement joins TRBV20-1 to TRBJ2-1; the match to TRBD2 covers 11 bases. V lost 6 bases, J lost 7 bases, and 20 bases stayed unmatched. Germline loops: CDR1 DFQATT, CDR2 SNEGSKA (reference sequence). The CDR3 covers 18 residues. The CDR3 is CSAESNSGREGTANEQFF. Written as DNA, the CDR3 is TGCAGTGCAGAGAGTAATAGCGGGAGGGAGGGTACTGCGAATGAGCAGTTCTTC.

CDR3: CASSPPGDKMNTEAFF. The DNA of the CDR3 is TGTGCCAGCAGCCCCCCTGGGGACAAGATGAACACTGAAGCTTTCTTT. The chain employs TRBV4-2 and TRBJ1-1; a weak D match, TRBD1 (6 bases). The ends were cut back, 4 bases at V and 0 bases at J, with 15 bases in the middle. CDR3 length equals 16 residues. CDR1 is LGHNA and CDR2 is YNFKEQ in the germline V gene.

As concerns this clonotype: One end of the junction varies from germline; a read error may be responsible. Written as DNA, the CDR3 is TGCGCCAGCAGCCCGGGACGGAGTAATAAAAAACTGTTTTTT. It is translated as CASSPGRSNKKLFF. V gene TRBV4-1 combines with J gene TRBJ1-4; D may be TRBD1 (5 bases). This CDR3 is 14 amino acids long. Germline-derived CDR1 and CDR2 are MGHRA and YSYEKL.

The chain combines TRBV2 with TRBJ2-7; D uncertain. Trimming stripped 7 bases from V and 10 bases from J, with 17 bases between. Germline V gives CDR1 SNHLY, CDR2 FYNNEI. This CDR3 comprises 12 residues. The CDR3 here is CASIGEEEAQYF. CDR3 in DNA: TGTGCCAGCATTGGAGAGGAAGAGGCCCAGTACTTC. Complete variable domain (other parts from reference TRBV2 and TRBJ2-7): EPEVTQTPSHQVTQMGQEVILRCVPISNHLYFYWYRQILGQKVEFLVSFYNNEISEKSEIFDDQFSVERPDGSNFTLKIRSTKLEDSAMYFCASIGEEEAQYFGPGTRLTVT.

This clonotype was observed once. V gene TRBV20-1 combines with J gene TRBJ2-7, with 8 bases identical to TRBD1. V lost 2 bases and J lost 2; bases outside the gene matches: 8. The length of the CDR3 is 15 residues. Germline loops: CDR1 DFQATT, CDR2 SNEGSKA (reference sequence). The CDR3 coding sequence is TGCAGTGCTAGACCCTCGCAGGGGGCCACCTACGAGCAGTACTTC. This codes for CSARPSQGATYEQYF.